A selection of T cell receptor beta chains follows, all from one sample in a study of PD-1 blockade in classical Hodgkin lymphoma. TCRdb keeps only in-frame clones here, not all; method: immunoSEQ multiplex PCR. The repertoire holds tens of thousands of clones, 89% seen once, with 20% to 25% in the top ten. The sample was peripheral blood mononuclear cells (PBMCs), taken at baseline. Receptor source: a human donor with classical Hodgkin lymphoma. The CDR3 runs from the conserved cysteine through the conserved F or W. The order of the fields is V gene, J gene, CDR3 protein.

v_gene: TRBV5-4
j_gene: TRBJ2-1
CDR3aa: CASSARDRSYNEQFF

v_gene: TRBV18
j_gene: TRBJ2-5
CDR3aa: CASSPFDPGENQETQYF

v_gene: TRBV6-1
j_gene: TRBJ2-1
CDR3aa: CASSPLAGAYNEQFF

v_gene: TRBV7-9
j_gene: TRBJ2-2
CDR3aa: CASSLGGMINTGELFF

v_gene: TRBV27
j_gene: TRBJ2-7
CDR3aa: CASSLSYSAAGGPHEQYF

v_gene: TRBV7-9
j_gene: TRBJ2-7
CDR3aa: CASSSYRGASSYEQYF

v_gene: TRBV6-1
j_gene: TRBJ2-1
CDR3aa: CASSGKGEVYNEQFF

v_gene: TRBV4-1
j_gene: TRBJ2-3
CDR3aa: CASSHPPGAGGLADTQYF

v_gene: TRBV7-6
j_gene: TRBJ2-7
CDR3aa: CASSTTPGGRSYEQYF

v_gene: TRBV2
j_gene: TRBJ1-5
CDR3aa: CASSGDGGNQPQHF

v_gene: TRBV15
j_gene: TRBJ2-3
CDR3aa: CATSRDAQPGPTTTDTQYF

v_gene: TRBV6-5
j_gene: TRBJ1-2
CDR3aa: CASSYGQGNYGYTF

v_gene: TRBV6-1
j_gene: TRBJ2-2
CDR3aa: CASKTGVNTGELFF

v_gene: TRBV15
j_gene: TRBJ2-7
CDR3aa: CATSRGGSSYEQYF

v_gene: TRBV6-4
j_gene: TRBJ2-6
CDR3aa: CASSETGTGNSGANVLTF

v_gene: TRBV18
j_gene: TRBJ2-5
CDR3aa: CASSLAGTGGQETQYF

v_gene: TRBV30
j_gene: TRBJ1-3
CDR3aa: CALTPGSGNTIYF

v_gene: TRBV18
j_gene: TRBJ2-7
CDR3aa: CASSPLRRAGPGSYEQYF

v_gene: TRBV28
j_gene: TRBJ2-1
CDR3aa: CASSSWGGNNEQFF

v_gene: TRBV27
j_gene: TRBJ2-7
CDR3aa: CASSFRREVHYEQYF

v_gene: TRBV7-2
j_gene: TRBJ2-2
CDR3aa: CASSSGGAIAGELFF

v_gene: TRBV6-5
j_gene: TRBJ2-7
CDR3aa: CASSLDRPVYEQYF

v_gene: TRBV7-6
j_gene: TRBJ2-3
CDR3aa: CASSPQPSGGGPDTQYF

v_gene: TRBV7-6
j_gene: TRBJ1-3
CDR3aa: CASSSELTGAGNTIYF

v_gene: TRBV4-3
j_gene: TRBJ1-2
CDR3aa: CASSQDWAASYYGYTF

v_gene: TRBV20-1
j_gene: TRBJ2-1
CDR3aa: CSASYYNEQFF

v_gene: TRBV5-1
j_gene: TRBJ1-1
CDR3aa: CASSSDRAYTEAFF